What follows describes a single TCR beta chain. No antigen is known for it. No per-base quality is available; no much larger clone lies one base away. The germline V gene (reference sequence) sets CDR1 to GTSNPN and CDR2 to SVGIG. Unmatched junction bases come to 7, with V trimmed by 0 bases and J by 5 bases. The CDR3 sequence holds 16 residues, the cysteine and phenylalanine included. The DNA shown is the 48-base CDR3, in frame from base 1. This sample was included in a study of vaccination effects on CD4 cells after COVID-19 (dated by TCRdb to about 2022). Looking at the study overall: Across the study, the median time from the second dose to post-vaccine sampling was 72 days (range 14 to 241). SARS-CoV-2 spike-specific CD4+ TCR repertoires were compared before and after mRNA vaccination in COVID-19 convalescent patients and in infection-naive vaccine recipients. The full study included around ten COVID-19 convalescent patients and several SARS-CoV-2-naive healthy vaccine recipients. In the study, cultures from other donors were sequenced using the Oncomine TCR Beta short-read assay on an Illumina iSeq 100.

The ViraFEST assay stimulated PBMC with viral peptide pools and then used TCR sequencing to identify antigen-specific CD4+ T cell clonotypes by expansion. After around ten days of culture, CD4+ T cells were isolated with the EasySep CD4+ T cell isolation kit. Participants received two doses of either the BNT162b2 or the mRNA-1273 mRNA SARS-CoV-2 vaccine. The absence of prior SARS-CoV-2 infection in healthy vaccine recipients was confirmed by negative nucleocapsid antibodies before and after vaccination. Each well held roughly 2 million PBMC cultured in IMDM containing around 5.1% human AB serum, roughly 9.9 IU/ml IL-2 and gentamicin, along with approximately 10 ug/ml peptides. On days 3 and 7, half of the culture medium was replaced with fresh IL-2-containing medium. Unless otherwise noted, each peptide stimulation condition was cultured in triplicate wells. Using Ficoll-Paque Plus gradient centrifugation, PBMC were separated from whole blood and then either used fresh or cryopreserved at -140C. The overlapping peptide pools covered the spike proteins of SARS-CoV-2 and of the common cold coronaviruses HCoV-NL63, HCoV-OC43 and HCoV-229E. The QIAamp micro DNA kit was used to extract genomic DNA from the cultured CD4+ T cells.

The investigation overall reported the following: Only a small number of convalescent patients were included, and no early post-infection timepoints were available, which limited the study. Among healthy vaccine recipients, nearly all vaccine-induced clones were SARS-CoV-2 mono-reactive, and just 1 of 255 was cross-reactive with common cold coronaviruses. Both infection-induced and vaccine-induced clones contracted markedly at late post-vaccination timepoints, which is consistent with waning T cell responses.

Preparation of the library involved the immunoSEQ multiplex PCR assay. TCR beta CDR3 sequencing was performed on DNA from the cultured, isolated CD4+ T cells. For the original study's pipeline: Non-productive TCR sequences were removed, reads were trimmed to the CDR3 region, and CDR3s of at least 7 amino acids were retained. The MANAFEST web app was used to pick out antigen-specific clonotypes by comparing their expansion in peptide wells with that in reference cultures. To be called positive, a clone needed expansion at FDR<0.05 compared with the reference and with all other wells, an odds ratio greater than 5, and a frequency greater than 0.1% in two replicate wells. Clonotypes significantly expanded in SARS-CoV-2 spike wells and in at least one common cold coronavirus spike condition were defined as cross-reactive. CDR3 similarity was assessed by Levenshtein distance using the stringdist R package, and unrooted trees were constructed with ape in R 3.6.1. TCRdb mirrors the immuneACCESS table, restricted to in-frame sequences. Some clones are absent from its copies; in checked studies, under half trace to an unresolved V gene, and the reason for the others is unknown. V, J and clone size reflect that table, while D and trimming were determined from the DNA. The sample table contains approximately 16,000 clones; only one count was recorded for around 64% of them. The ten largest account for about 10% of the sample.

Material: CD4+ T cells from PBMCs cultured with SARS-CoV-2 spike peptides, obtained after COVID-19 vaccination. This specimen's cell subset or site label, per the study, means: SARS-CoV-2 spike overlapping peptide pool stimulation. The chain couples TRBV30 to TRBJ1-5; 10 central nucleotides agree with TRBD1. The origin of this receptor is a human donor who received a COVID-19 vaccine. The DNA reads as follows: TGTGCCTGGAGTGTACGGGACAGGGGAGGCTATCAGCCCCAGCATTTT. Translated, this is CAWSVRDRGGYQPQHF.